A selection of T cell receptor beta chains follows, all from one sample in a study of identical twins. MiXCR, run by TCRdb on the 5' RACE reads, gives a single entry per CDR3 protein. The sample carries approximately 410,000 distinct CDR3 sequences, roughly 20% recorded once. The sequencing input was naive T cells sorted from blood. These receptors originate from a man aged 50 to 59 in good health. The CDR3 runs from the conserved cysteine through the conserved F or W. Fields, in order: clone size, CDR3 length, J gene, D gene, V gene, CDR3 DNA, CDR3 protein. The D gene is left open where the match is weak. Clone size is stated in some rows and not others, as once, few, many or a class when expanded.

many	16	TRBJ2-3	NA	TRBV11-2	TGTGCCAGCAGCCCCCCGTTGCGGGCCGTGGGGGATACGCAGTATTTT	CASSPPLRAVGDTQYF
NA	17	TRBJ1-2	NA	TRBV6-5	TGTGCCAGCAGTTACACCCCTTCGGACAGAGCTAACTATGGCTACACCTTC	CASSYTPSDRANYGYTF
NA	14	TRBJ2-5	NA	TRBV4-2	TGTGCCAGCAGCCAAGGTGATGGTGGGGAGACCCAGTACTTC	CASSQGDGGETQYF
many	20	TRBJ2-6	TRBD1	TRBV10-3	TGTGCCATCAGTTCAACCGGGACAGGGGGCACCCCCTCTGGGGCCAACGTCCTGACTTTC	CAISSTGTGGTPSGANVLTF
NA	12	TRBJ1-1	NA	TRBV7-2	TGTGCCAGCAGCTTAGTACGGGCTGAAGCTTTCTTT	CASSLVRAEAFF
NA	15	TRBJ1-4	TRBD1	TRBV2	TGTGCCAGCAGCCCTCGGGTGGGACAGGGTGAAAAACTGTTTTTT	CASSPRVGQGEKLFF
few	13	TRBJ1-5	TRBD1	TRBV6-2/TRBV6-3	TGTGCCAGCAGTTTGGGCAGGGGGCCGGCCCAGCATTTT	CASSLGRGPAQHF
few	18	TRBJ2-3	TRBD2	TRBV7-8	TGTGCCAGCAGCTTATACTCGTGGGGGGGTTCTGGCACAGATACGCAGTATTTT	CASSLYSWGGSGTDTQYF
many	13	TRBJ2-7	NA	TRBV7-9	TGTGCCAGCAGCACCGGACAGTCCTACGAGCAGTACTTC	CASSTGQSYEQYF
NA	17	TRBJ2-2	TRBD1	TRBV9	TGTGCCAGCAGCGTAGGATCCGGGACAGGGAACACCGGGGAGCTGTTTTTT	CASSVGSGTGNTGELFF
many	16	TRBJ2-5	NA	TRBV4-2	TGTGCCAGCAGCCCCTCGAGCGCAGCGGAGCAAGAGACCCAGTACTTC	CASSPSSAAEQETQYF
few	14	TRBJ2-5	TRBD1	TRBV5-1	TGCGCCAGCAGCTTGGCCGACAGGGGAGAGACCCAGTACTTC	CASSLADRGETQYF
few	15	TRBJ2-7	TRBD2	TRBV7-2	TGTGCCAGCAGCCTTACCAGCGGGGGGGCCAACGAGCAGTACTTC	CASSLTSGGANEQYF
NA	14	TRBJ1-4	NA	TRBV20-1	TGCAGTGCCGATACAGCAACAACTAATGAAAAACTGTTTTTT	CSADTATTNEKLFF
many	16	TRBJ1-6	NA	TRBV20-1	TGCAGTGCTCCAAGACGGACAGACAAGGGTAAATCACCCCTCCACTTT	CSAPRRTDKGKSPLHF
NA	17	TRBJ2-7	TRBD1	TRBV5-1	TGCGCCAGCAGCCAGGTAACCGGGACAGGACCCTCCTACGAGCAGTACTTC	CASSQVTGTGPSYEQYF
NA	15	TRBJ2-7	NA	TRBV6-2/TRBV6-3	TGTGCCAGCAGTTACAAGCAGGGAAGAATAGGGGAGCAGTACTTC	CASSYKQGRIGEQYF